The entry that follows covers one T cell receptor beta chain sequence. Without the conserved terminal phenylalanine or tryptophan, this CDR3 likely stems from a read error. The data derive from a study of tumor-infiltrating lymphocytes in primary liver carcinoma. Both RNA and DNA were isolated together from about 21-30 mg of bulk tissue that had not been sorted. The authors made TCR beta cDNA from about 500 ng total RNA with a constant-region primer. Generation of the TCR beta libraries relied on three nested multiplex PCR rounds using slightly modified ARM-PCR. TCRdb passed the multiplex PCR reads through MiXCR, listing each CDR3 protein once. The sample contains 45,000 to 55,000 distinct CDR3 sequences, less than 75% of which appear only once. The receptor was isolated from a middle-aged man with primary liver carcinoma and hepatitis B virus infection. Material for sequencing was liver tumor tissue from sampling region 5. As to subset: tumor region T5, tumor centre.

The CDR3 loop is CSVVSGNGEQYL. The CDR3 DNA reads as TGCAGTGTTGTTAGCGGGAACGGCGAGCAGTACTTA. The chain carries TRBV29-1 and TRBJ2-7; 8 bases agree with TRBD2. Germline lookup yields CDR1 SQVTM and CDR2 ANQGSEA. This CDR3 has 12 residues.